The 27 T cell receptor beta chains reported below all come from one sample, sequenced in a study of cytomegalovirus exposure and HLA in healthy donors (dated by TCRdb to about 2017). The library came from the immunoSEQ multiplex PCR assay. For the multiplex PCR, a mixture combining 60 forward primers for TCR Vbeta segments and 13 reverse primers for TCR Jbeta segments was used. Here the immuneACCESS table is served through TCRdb, limited to in-frame sequences with V and J called. Missing clones are a known gap in these copies; in checked studies unresolved V genes cover under half, and the rest lacks a known reason. This sample comprises 60,000 to 95,000 clones, 84% of them detected only once. The top ten constitute approximately 17% of the sample. What was sequenced was PBMCs. Source of these receptors: a man aged 65 to 79 in good health and CMV-seropositive.

The chain is built from TRBV7-9 and TRBJ2-1; D is possibly TRBD2 (6 bases). Germline lookup yields CDR1 SEHNR and CDR2 FQNEAQ (reference sequence). The CDR3 consists of 14 residues. The germline V and J ends were trimmed by 3 bases and 8 bases, with 14 bases remaining between them. CDR3 loop: CASSFPTSSDEQFF. CDR3 in DNA: TGTGCCAGCAGCTTTCCCACTAGCTCAGATGAGCAGTTCTTC.

The rearrangement uses TRBV11-1 and TRBJ1-1; D gene ambiguous. This CDR3 comprises 14 residues. CDR1 and CDR2 (germline): SGHAT, FQDESV (reference sequence). V was cut by 7 bases and J by 1 base, with 13 bases left in between. The CDR3 DNA reads as TGTGCCAGCACTTCGGAACAGAGGAACACTGAAGCTTTCTTT. As protein: CASTSEQRNTEAFF.

This sequence joins TRBV4-1 and TRBJ2-7; TRBD1 agrees at 7 bases. V was pared by 1 base and J by 2 bases, with 8 bases of the junction left unmatched. CDR3 length equals 16 residues. CDR1 is MGHRA, CDR2 YSYEKL, per germline. The CDR3 spells CASSQGLGTAAYEQYF. In DNA, the CDR3 is TGCGCCAGCAGCCAAGGCCTTGGGACAGCCGCCTACGAGCAGTACTTC.

The genes are TRBV5-6 and TRBJ2-7; D unclear. The ends were cut back, 4 bases at V and 3 bases at J, with 5 bases in the middle. The CDR3 extends over 11 amino acids. CDR1 is SGHDT, CDR2 YYEEEE, per germline. For the CDR3, the DNA is TGTGCCAGCAGCGTGAGCTACGAGCAGTACTTC. Protein: CASSVSYEQYF.

The chain has TRBV20-1 and TRBJ2-7; D is unclear. The CDR3 is 11 amino acids. CDR1 is DFQATT, CDR2 SNEGSKA, per germline (reference sequence). V was trimmed by 5 bases and J by 2 bases, leaving 7 bases between them. Here the CDR3 reads CSAVLTYEQYF. The CDR3, as DNA: TGCAGTGCTGTACTCACCTACGAGCAGTACTTC.

The rearrangement links TRBV7-9 to TRBJ2-5, with D perhaps matching TRBD2 (6 bases). CDR1 is SEHNR, CDR2 FQNEAQ, per germline (reference sequence). V was clipped by 5 bases and J by 4 bases, with 20 bases between them. The CDR3 loop spans 16 amino acids. The CDR3 spells CASSGWGPGGGETQYF. CDR3 sequence (DNA): TGTGCCAGCAGCGGCTGGGGCCCCGGGGGTGGAGAGACCCAGTACTTC.

This chain joins TRBV7-9 and TRBJ2-6, with 7 bases that match TRBD1. This CDR3 region has 15 residues. V dropped 5 bases and J dropped 2; count of bases not matched to a gene: 3. The V gene's germline CDR1 is SEHNR and CDR2 FQNEAQ (reference sequence). Written as DNA, the CDR3 is TGTGCCAGCAGCGTCCAGGGGGCTGGGGCCAACGTCCTGACTTTC. Its protein product is CASSVQGAGANVLTF.

The chain couples TRBV10-2 to TRBJ2-1; 10 bases match TRBD2. CDR1 is WSHSY and CDR2 is SAAADI in the germline V gene. The CDR3 loop spans 14 amino acids. The V segment lost 3 bases and the J segment 7 bases; nucleotides outside the gene matches: 3. The CDR3 sequence is CASSELAGRNEQFF. As DNA, the CDR3 is TGCGCCAGCAGTGAACTAGCGGGAAGGAATGAGCAGTTCTTC.

V gene TRBV9 combines with J gene TRBJ1-1; D perhaps matches TRBD1 (6 bases). The CDR3 has 15 amino acids. Germline-derived CDR1 and CDR2 are SGDLS and YYNGEE. V was clipped by 4 bases and J by 1 base, with 14 bases between them. CDR3 residues: CASSSTDRQNTEAFF. CDR3 bases: TGTGCCAGCAGCTCCACGGACAGACAGAACACTGAAGCTTTCTTT.

The V and J genes are TRBV7-9 and TRBJ2-3, with D perhaps matching TRBD1 (6 bases). V was shortened by 6 bases and J by 4 bases, with 14 bases between the two germline ends. Germline CDR1 SEHNR, CDR2 FQNEAQ (reference sequence). CDR3 size: 14 residues. CDR3 region: CASRPPPGADTQYF. As DNA, the CDR3 is TGTGCCAGCAGACCACCGCCAGGGGCAGATACGCAGTATTTT.

The J gene is TRBJ2-7, the V gene TRBV5-1; D possibly corresponds to TRBD2 (6 bases). CDR1 is SGHRS, CDR2 YFSETQ, per germline. Trimming removed 4 bases at V and 5 bases at J, with 19 bases between. The CDR3 is 15 amino acids. CDR3 in DNA: TGCGCCAGCAGCCCCGTGGATGGGAGGAGCAACGAGCAGTACTTC. Encoded protein: CASSPVDGRSNEQYF.

This chain connects TRBV7-6 to TRBJ2-3; weak D call: TRBD2 (5 bases). Deletions cut 2 bases from V and 0 bases from J, with 12 bases between. The CDR3 contains 16 residues. Germline-derived CDR1 and CDR2 are SGHVS and FNYEAQ. The CDR3 loop is CASSLSVPGSTDTQYF. The CDR3 nucleotides are TGTGCCAGCAGCTTATCGGTTCCGGGGAGCACAGATACGCAGTATTTT.

Comment on this clone: The identical CDR3 is also encoded by other nucleotide sequences in the sample. This sequence joins TRBV2 and TRBJ1-2, with D unclear. The ends were cut back, 3 bases at V and 5 bases at J, with 10 bases in the middle. The CDR3 contains 13 residues. Looked up from germline, CDR1 is SNHLY and CDR2 is FYNNEI. The CDR3 DNA sequence: TGTGCCAGCAGTGATCGTGGGAGATATGGCTACACCTTC. Its protein is CASSDRGRYGYTF.

The V and J genes are TRBV30 and TRBJ2-2; D is perhaps TRBD2 (5 bases). V lost 4 bases, J lost 0 bases, and 12 bases lay in between. In germline, CDR1 is GTSNPN, CDR2 SVGIG (reference sequence). The CDR3 has 15 residues. CDR3 sequence: CAWIRGSSNTGELFF. CDR3 DNA: TGTGCCTGGATCCGGGGTAGCTCGAACACCGGGGAGCTGTTTTTT.

The chain combines TRBV6-1 with TRBJ1-2; 11 positions agree with TRBD1. Trimming at V came to 10 bases and at J to 7 bases, leaving 11 bases not matched to a gene. This CDR3 comprises 14 residues. CDR1 and CDR2 (germline): MNHNS, SASEGT. In DNA, the CDR3 is TGTGCCACCAACCCCGGGACAGGGGGATCTGGCTACACCTTC. Protein: CATNPGTGGSGYTF.

The chain is built from TRBV9 and TRBJ2-2; possible D gene TRBD2, 6 bases. Germline V gene data show CDR1 as SGDLS and CDR2 as YYNGEE. This CDR3 comprises 16 residues. V shed 0 bases and J shed 4 bases, with 13 bases lying between them. CDR3 residues: CASSVGVGGFTGELFF. CDR3 DNA sequence: TGTGCCAGCAGCGTAGGGGTTGGGGGGTTCACCGGGGAGCTGTTTTTT.

V and J are TRBV21-1 and TRBJ2-6; the table names TRBD1, a call not compared with the DNA. TRBV21-1 is a recognized pseudogene. The CDR3 has 16 amino acids. CDR3: CASRGQGKTGANVLTF. The CDR3 DNA follows: TGTGCCAGCCGGGGACAGGGTAAGACTGGGGCCAACGTCCTGACTTTC.

The chain has TRBV19 and TRBJ1-3, with D perhaps matching TRBD1 (6 bases). Germline V gene sequence: CDR1 LNHDA, CDR2 SQIVND (reference sequence). Trimming stripped 5 bases from V and 6 bases from J, with 11 bases between. This CDR3 has 13 amino acids. Here the CDR3 reads CASSPQGQNTIYF. In DNA, the CDR3 is TGTGCCAGTAGTCCGCAGGGGCAAAACACCATATATTTT.

The J gene is TRBJ2-6, the V gene TRBV28; D remains unclear. Germline lookup yields CDR1 MDHEN and CDR2 SYDVKM. The CDR3 has 15 residues. V lost 4 bases and J 2 bases, leaving 9 bases between the germline ends. CDR3 DNA sequence: TGTGCCAGCAGTTCCCCAGTGGCTGGGGCCAACGTCCTGACTTTC. It encodes CASSSPVAGANVLTF.

This clone was seen just once. V is TRBV6-6 and J is TRBJ1-1, with 10 bases lining up with TRBD1. Germline V CDR1 and CDR2: MNHNY, SVGAGI (reference sequence). V gave up 8 bases and J gave up 6 bases; unmatched junction bases: 3. There are 12 residues in the CDR3. The CDR3 coding sequence is TGTGCCAGCGGGGACAGGGGACCTGAAGCTTTCTTT. This translates into CASGDRGPEAFF.

V and J are TRBV7-2 and TRBJ2-1, with TRBD2 matching over 13 bases. The CDR3 is 16 amino acids. Trimming cost V 2 bases and J 7 bases; bases outside gene matches: 5. Germline assignment: CDR1 SGHTA and CDR2 FQGNSA. The CDR3 loop is CASSLRLAGGDNEQFF. CDR3 in DNA: TGTGCCAGCAGCTTAAGACTAGCGGGGGGTGATAATGAGCAGTTCTTC.

The chain combines TRBV4-3 with TRBJ2-2; 8 bases fit TRBD1. Germline V CDR1 and CDR2: LGHNA, YSLEER. Trimming cost V 3 bases and J 1 base; bases outside gene matches: 1. The CDR3 extends over 15 amino acids. The CDR3 reads CASSQGQENTGELFF. The CDR3, as DNA: TGCGCCAGCAGCCAGGGACAGGAGAACACCGGGGAGCTGTTTTTT.

The rearrangement uses TRBV7-2 and TRBJ2-1; D gene ambiguous. V was clipped by 4 bases and J by 3 bases, with 7 bases between them. The CDR3 has 13 residues. CDR1 and CDR2 from the germline V gene are SGHTA and FQGNSA. The CDR3 spells CASSSANYNEQFF. The CDR3 DNA reads TGTGCCAGCAGCTCTGCGAACTACAATGAGCAGTTCTTC.

The rearrangement links TRBV5-1 to TRBJ2-3, with 7 positions matching TRBD2. The CDR3 covers 14 residues. V shed 7 bases and J 2 bases; nucleotides not matched to a gene: 7. The germline V gene encodes CDR1 SGHRS and CDR2 YFSETQ. The DNA of the CDR3 is TGCGCCAGCTCCCGAGCGGGAAACACAGATACGCAGTATTTT. It translates to CASSRAGNTDTQYF. Combining the CDR3 with reference TRBV5-1 and TRBJ2-3 gives the whole variable domain KAGVTQTPRYLIKTRGQQVTLSCSPISGHRSVSWYQQTPGQGLQFLFEYFSETQRNKGNFPGRFSGRQFSNSRSEMNVSTLELGDSALYLCASSRAGNTDTQYFGPGTRLTVL.

The CDR3 sequence is CASSRDPGRDTQYF. The CDR3, as DNA: TGTGCCAGCAGCCGCGATCCCGGGAGAGATACGCAGTATTTT. The genes are TRBV7-2 and TRBJ2-3, with D perhaps matching TRBD2 (6 bases). The CDR3 spans 14 residues. Germline CDR1 is SGHTA and CDR2 is FQGNSA. The V gene lost 5 bases and the J gene lost 5 bases, with 14 bases spanning the gap.

The chain carries TRBV6-1 and TRBJ1-5; D may be TRBD1 (5 bases). Trimming pared 3 bases from V and 3 bases from J, leaving 9 bases between. Germline values: CDR1 MNHNS, CDR2 SASEGT. This CDR3 has 14 amino acids. The CDR3 nucleotides read TGTGCCAGCAGTGACCAGACAGTCAATCAGCCCCAGCATTTT. Translation gives CASSDQTVNQPQHF.

J is TRBJ1-2 and V is TRBV2, with D possibly TRBD1 on 6 matching bases. Germline CDR1 SNHLY, CDR2 FYNNEI. The CDR3 length is 12 residues. V was shortened by 7 bases and J by 8 bases, with 14 bases between the two germline ends. CDR3 coding DNA: TGTGCCAGCACCACAGGGTTGAGGGGCTACACCTTC. It encodes CASTTGLRGYTF.